A selection of T cell receptor beta chains follows, all from one sample in a study of T-cell memory formation after mild COVID-19. Via MiXCR, TCRdb re-called the 5' RACE reads, giving one row per CDR3 protein. Seen here are about 320,000 distinct CDR3 sequences, 14% observed once, and the top ten hold around 20%. Sequencing was performed on PBMCs or a T cell subset sorted from them (not recorded which). Source of these receptors: a man aged 18 to 30 who had mild COVID-19 (a few samples of this study predate the infection). Cell type and time point are not known. The CDR3 runs from the conserved cysteine through the conserved F or W. D genes are given only for firm matches. Not every row has a clone size; where given, it reads once, few, many or a size class.

>TRBJ1-1|TRBD1|TRBV11-2|NA
TGTGCCAGCAGGACAGGGGTTCCCCCTGAAGCTTTCTTT
CASRTGVPPEAFF
>TRBJ2-5|NA|TRBV24-1|many
TGTGCCACCAGTGACCCAGGACAGAAAGAGACCCAGTACTTC
CATSDPGQKETQYF
>TRBJ2-3|NA|TRBV4-2|few
TGTGCCAGCAGCATGGGGCAGGGAGCTAGCACAGATACGCAGTATTTT
CASSMGQGASTDTQYF
>TRBJ2-2|TRBD2|TRBV7-3|few
TGTGCCAGCAGCCTCCCGGGGACTAGCGAGGGGGAGCTGTTTTTT
CASSLPGTSEGELFF
>TRBJ1-5|NA|TRBV18|few
TGTGCCAGCTCACCAAATGCGTGGACTAAGGGGAGCAATCAGCCCCAGCATTTT
CASSPNAWTKGSNQPQHF
>TRBJ1-4|NA|TRBV15|few
TGTGCCACCAGCAGAGAGGGGGCAGGCGGGGAAAAACTGTTTTTT
CATSREGAGGEKLFF
>TRBJ1-1|NA|TRBV5-1|few
TGCGCCAGCAGCCGGCCCGGGGCCATGAACACTGAAGCTTTCTTT
CASSRPGAMNTEAFF
>TRBJ2-1|TRBD2|TRBV4-1|few
TGCGCCAGCAGCCCCCAGGGCGCGGGGGGAGCTTACAATGAGCAGTTCTTC
CASSPQGAGGAYNEQFF
>TRBJ1-4|NA|TRBV12-3/TRBV12-4|NA
TGTGCCAGCAGTTTAGCAGGGTCAAGAGAAAAACTGTTTTTT
CASSLAGSREKLFF
>TRBJ2-5|TRBD2|TRBV11-2|once
TGTGCCAGCAGCTTAGATATGTGGGCGGGGGGGCAAGAGACCCAGTACTTC
CASSLDMWAGGQETQYF
>TRBJ2-6|NA|TRBV27|NA
TGTGCCAGCAGCAACAGTCCTGGGGCCAACGTCCTGACTTTC
CASSNSPGANVLTF
>TRBJ1-2|NA|TRBV5-1|few
TGCGCCAGCAGCTTGGACGGGCCAGGGGATGGCTACACCTTC
CASSLDGPGDGYTF
>TRBJ1-5|NA|TRBV4-1|NA
TGCGCCAGCAGCCAAGATCCGCCGCAAAGCAATCAGCCCCAGCATTTT
CASSQDPPQSNQPQHF
>TRBJ2-2|TRBD2|TRBV5-4|many
TGTGCCAGCAGGTTGGGAGGGGCTGACACCGGGGAGCTGTTTTTT
CASRLGGADTGELFF
>TRBJ2-2|NA|TRBV29-1|few
TGCAGCGTTTTCGAGGGCACCGGGGAGCTGTTTTTT
CSVFEGTGELFF
>TRBJ2-1|TRBD2|TRBV4-1|few
TGCGCCAGCAGCCCGTACATTAGCGGGGACCCAGATGAGCAGTTCTTC
CASSPYISGDPDEQFF
>TRBJ2-5|TRBD2|TRBV5-1|NA
TGCGCCAGCAGCCGCGGACCAGCGGGGGGTAGGGAGACCCAGTACTTC
CASSRGPAGGRETQYF
>TRBJ2-3|NA|TRBV6-1|NA
TGTGCCAGCAGTGAACGAGGGCCTTACCGAGGTACGCAGTATTTT
CASSERGPYRGTQYF
>TRBJ2-2|TRBD2|TRBV7-2|NA
TGTGCCAGCAGCCCCCAAGGCGGGGGGTCTACCACCGGGGAGCTGTTTTTT
CASSPQGGGSTTGELFF
>TRBJ2-7|NA|TRBV12-3/TRBV12-4|few
TGTGCCAGCAGTTTTGGGTCAGGAGCCTACGAGCAGTACTTC
CASSFGSGAYEQYF
>TRBJ2-5|NA|TRBV9|NA
TGTGCCAGCAGCGCAGCTTTAGGCTCCCAAGAGACCCAGTACTTC
CASSAALGSQETQYF
>TRBJ2-3|NA|TRBV10-3|few
TGTGCCATCAAAGCCGGACAGTCCACAGATACGCAGTATTTT
CAIKAGQSTDTQYF
>TRBJ2-1|TRBD2|TRBV29-1|few
TGCAGCGTTGATAACCGGGGAGGGCGGGATTACAATGAGCAGTTCTTC
CSVDNRGGRDYNEQFF
>TRBJ2-1|TRBD2|TRBV7-2|many
TGTGCCAGCAGCTTATCTCAAGAGGGAGGGGAGCAGTTCTTC
CASSLSQEGGEQFF